This TCR beta chain originates from a study of cytomegalovirus exposure and HLA in healthy donors. 60 Vbeta and 13 Jbeta primers were used in PCR. Original processing methods: Later, some 79 million unique TCR beta chains were counted in an analysis, and around 11 million of them were shared. Produced via immunoSEQ multiplex PCR; TCRdb's table is partial and in-frame only. V, J and clone size are taken as reported in that table, and D and trimming were inferred from the DNA itself. There are 75,000 to 100,000 clones in the sample; 60% to 80% occur only once, and roughly 3.2% lies in the top ten. Concerning this clone itself: Its antigen is not known.

General study points: A few CMV-associated chains were confirmed in vitro to be specific for CMV antigens. When analyzed later, a missense DCLRE1C variant was found to be linked to TCR beta V- and J-gene trimming.

The V gene's germline CDR1 is MGHDK and CDR2 SYGVNS. Trimming pared 7 bases from V and 8 bases from J, leaving 18 bases between. The CDR3 loop spans 14 amino acids. This TCR was recovered from a man between 60 and 70 years old in good health and CMV-seronegative. The rearrangement links TRBV25-1 to TRBJ2-1; unclear D gene. Sample: PBMCs. This chain's CDR3 is CASTPFRGLDEQFF. The CDR3 coding sequence is TGTGCCAGCACCCCTTTTCGAGGTCTGGATGAGCAGTTCTTC. The full variable domain, rest sourced from reference TRBV25-1 and TRBJ2-1, is EADIYQTPRYLVIGTGKKITLECSQTMGHDKMYWYQQDPGMELHLIHYSYGVNSTEKGDLSSESTVSRIRTEHFPLTLESARPSHTSQYLCASTPFRGLDEQFFGPGTRLTVL.